One sample yielded the 19 T cell receptor beta chains listed below, sequenced in a study of blood T cell repertoires in COVID-19. Assay: immunoSEQ multiplex PCR; the TCRdb copy retains only in-frame clones and omits some. The table records some 40,000 clones, about nine tenths of them present only once. Material: peripheral blood. The source of these receptors is a man between 70 and 80 years old with acute or convalescent COVID-19.

The rearrangement uses TRBV7-7 and TRBJ2-7; TRBD1 matches 7 bases. This CDR3 comprises 15 residues. V shed 1 base, J shed 2 bases, and the junction held 5 bases outside the gene matches. Germline lookup yields CDR1 SSHAT and CDR2 FNYEAQ (reference sequence). The CDR3 DNA is TGTGCCAGCAGCTTAGGGACAGGACAGACCTACGAGCAGTACTTC. Translation: CASSLGTGQTYEQYF.

This clone was counted a few times. The chain employs TRBV5-6 and TRBJ2-1; weak D call: TRBD2 (6 bases). CDR3 length: 15 amino acids. CDR1 and CDR2 (germline): SGHDT, YYEEEE. Trimming took off 0 bases at V and 6 bases at J, with 13 bases between the two ends. The CDR3 loop is CASSLGRGRTNEQFF. As DNA, the CDR3 is TGTGCCAGCAGCTTGGGGAGGGGCCGAACCAATGAGCAGTTCTTC.

The V call is TRBV12-3 or TRBV12-4, the J call TRBJ2-7; tentative D call: TRBD1 (5 bases). The CDR3 loop spans 11 amino acids. The ends were cut back, 6 bases at V and 6 bases at J, with 9 bases in the middle. In DNA form, the CDR3 reads TGTGCCAGCAGGGGGCTTGGCGAGCAGTACTTC. Translated, it gives CASRGLGEQYF.

The chain combines TRBV3-1 (or the pseudogene TRBV3-2) with TRBJ1-1, with 7 bases aligning to TRBD1. The germline CDR1 and CDR2 sequences are LGHDT and YNNKEL (reference sequence). This CDR3 contains 14 residues. The V segment lost 1 base and the J segment 4 bases; nucleotides outside the gene matches: 3. This CDR3 reads CASSQGPGGTEAFF. The CDR3 DNA reads TGTGCCAGCAGCCAAGGTCCAGGGGGCACTGAAGCTTTCTTT.

The V and J genes are TRBV4-2 and TRBJ1-2; 8 bases are shared with TRBD1. The CDR3 is made up of 15 amino acids. The V and J ends lost 2 bases and 4 bases, in that order; junction bases with no gene match: 6. Germline CDR1 and CDR2: LGHNA and YNFKEQ. CDR3 bases: TGTGCCAGCAGCCAACCTACCGACAGGGGCTATGGCTACACCTTC. This encodes CASSQPTDRGYGYTF.

The genes are TRBV7-3 and TRBJ1-6, with D hard to call. This CDR3 has 15 residues. Germline V gene data show CDR1 as SGHTA and CDR2 as FQGTGA. The ends were cut back, 1 base at V and 5 bases at J, with 9 bases in the middle. The CDR3 protein is CASSLNGPDNSPLHF. DNA for the CDR3: TGTGCCAGCAGCTTAAATGGGCCAGATAATTCACCCCTCCACTTT.

The rearrangement joins TRBV19 to TRBJ2-6; D ambiguous. The CDR3 loop spans 15 amino acids. Looked up from germline, CDR1 is LNHDA and CDR2 is SQIVND (reference sequence). Trimming left V 1 base short and J 4 bases short, with 8 bases between. CDR3 sequence (DNA): TGTGCCAGTAGTATAGTGACAACGGGGGCCAACGTCCTGACTTTC. Residues: CASSIVTTGANVLTF.

The V gene is TRBV5-4, the J gene TRBJ2-1; 11 nucleotides align to TRBD2. This CDR3 has 17 amino acids. Germline V gene data show CDR1 as SGHNT and CDR2 as YYREEE (reference sequence). V was pared by 4 bases and J by 12 bases, with 18 bases of the junction left unmatched. The CDR3 loop reads CASSPTVLAGGIMGQFF. The CDR3, as DNA: TGTGCCAGCAGCCCCACGGTCCTAGCGGGAGGCATCATGGGGCAGTTCTTC.

The J gene is TRBJ1-3, the V gene TRBV5-1; 10 nucleotides match TRBD1. The V gene end was trimmed by 4 bases and the J gene end by 2 bases; junction bases not matched to a gene: 12. The V gene's germline CDR1 is SGHRS and CDR2 YFSETQ. The CDR3 totals 18 residues. The CDR3 nucleotides read TGCGCCAGCAGCGTGGGACAGGGGAACCTTCTGGCTGGAAACACCATATATTTT. This translates into CASSVGQGNLLAGNTIYF.

The rearrangement joins TRBV19 to TRBJ2-2; TRBD1 aligns across 8 bases. CDR1 is LNHDA and CDR2 is SQIVND in the germline V gene (reference sequence). V trimming: 2 bases; J trimming: 4 bases; junction bases outside the gene matches: 6. The CDR3 totals 16 residues. CDR3 nucleotide sequence: TGTGCCAGTAGTATAAGGGCAGGGGGCGTCACCGGGGAGCTGTTTTTT. Protein product: CASSIRAGGVTGELFF.

This chain links TRBV29-1 with TRBJ2-1, with D maybe TRBD2 (6 bases). Trimming removed 2 bases from V and 7 bases from J, with 15 bases in between. Germline loops: CDR1 SQVTM, CDR2 ANQGSEA. The CDR3 is made up of 14 amino acids. This CDR3 reads CSVERAGLKNEQFF. The CDR3 DNA reads as TGCAGCGTTGAACGGGCGGGATTAAAGAATGAGCAGTTCTTC.

The chain combines TRBV5-4 with TRBJ2-7; D unresolved. V lost 2 bases to trimming and J lost 0 bases, with 9 bases between them. The CDR3 runs 14 residues. Per the germline V gene, CDR1 is SGHNT and CDR2 is YYREEE (reference sequence). The CDR3 region has the DNA TGTGCCAGCAGCTTAAGATCAGGCTCCTACGAGCAGTACTTC. Translation gives CASSLRSGSYEQYF.

This clone ranks as medium-sized. V and J are TRBV4-2 and TRBJ1-1; unclear D gene. Trimming stripped 0 bases from V and 5 bases from J, with 10 bases between. The CDR3 covers 14 residues. CDR1 and CDR2 from the germline V gene are LGHNA and YNFKEQ. The CDR3, as DNA: TGTGCCAGCAGCCAAGAGGCCGGGGAGACTGAAGCTTTCTTT. It encodes CASSQEAGETEAFF.

The chain has TRBV29-1 and TRBJ2-7, with a weak D call TRBD2 (5 bases). The CDR3 length is 12 residues. V was trimmed by 4 bases and J by 3 bases, leaving 10 bases between them. CDR1 and CDR2 (germline): SQVTM, ANQGSEA. CDR3 sequence reads: CSVVEGSYEQYF. In DNA, the CDR3 is TGCAGCGTTGTCGAGGGTAGCTACGAGCAGTACTTC.

The chain employs TRBV5-1 and TRBJ2-1; TRBD2 might be the D (5 bases). The CDR3 length is 16 residues. Trimming shortened V by 5 bases and J by 0 bases, and 15 bases separated the two germline ends. The germline V gene has CDR1 SGHRS and CDR2 YFSETQ. Here the CDR3 DNA reads TGCGCCAGCAGGCGGGCGACACGAAGCTCCTACAATGAGCAGTTCTTC. The encoded protein is CASRRATRSSYNEQFF.

V is TRBV18 and J is TRBJ2-7; the match to TRBD1 covers 9 bases. Germline V CDR1 and CDR2: KGHSH, LQKENI. The length of the CDR3 is 15 residues. V trimming: 5 bases; J trimming: 6 bases; junction bases outside the gene matches: 11. CDR3 residues: CASSDLRDRAGEQYF. The CDR3 DNA sequence: TGTGCCAGCTCAGACTTACGGGACAGGGCGGGCGAGCAGTACTTC.

The chain recombines TRBV12-5 with TRBJ1-5, with a possible D match to TRBD1 (5 bases). Germline CDR1 reads LGHNT; CDR2 reads FRNRAP. V was trimmed by 6 bases and J by 2 bases, leaving 11 bases between them. The CDR3 runs 14 residues. The CDR3 nucleotides read TGTGCTAGTGGGGGACGGGGGGGCAATCAGCCCCAGCATTTT. It codes for CASGGRGGNQPQHF.

The rearrangement links TRBV6-5 to TRBJ2-7, with TRBD1 matching 7 bases. The CDR3 covers 13 residues. Unmatched junction bases numbered 9, after V lost 6 bases and J lost 7 bases. Germline V gene data show CDR1 as MNHEY and CDR2 as SVGAGI. As DNA, the CDR3 is TGTGCCAGCAGCCGGACAGGCCAAGGTGAGCAGTACTTC. This gives the protein CASSRTGQGEQYF.

The chain links TRBV19 to TRBJ1-1; 8 bases agree with TRBD1. J gave up 4 bases and V 8 bases, and 9 bases lay outside the gene matches. Germline V gene data show CDR1 as LNHDA and CDR2 as SQIVND (reference sequence). CDR3 length equals 14 residues. CDR3 nucleotide sequence: TGTGCCAGTGGGACGACAGGGGAGGCCACTGAAGCTTTCTTT. Encoded protein: CASGTTGEATEAFF.